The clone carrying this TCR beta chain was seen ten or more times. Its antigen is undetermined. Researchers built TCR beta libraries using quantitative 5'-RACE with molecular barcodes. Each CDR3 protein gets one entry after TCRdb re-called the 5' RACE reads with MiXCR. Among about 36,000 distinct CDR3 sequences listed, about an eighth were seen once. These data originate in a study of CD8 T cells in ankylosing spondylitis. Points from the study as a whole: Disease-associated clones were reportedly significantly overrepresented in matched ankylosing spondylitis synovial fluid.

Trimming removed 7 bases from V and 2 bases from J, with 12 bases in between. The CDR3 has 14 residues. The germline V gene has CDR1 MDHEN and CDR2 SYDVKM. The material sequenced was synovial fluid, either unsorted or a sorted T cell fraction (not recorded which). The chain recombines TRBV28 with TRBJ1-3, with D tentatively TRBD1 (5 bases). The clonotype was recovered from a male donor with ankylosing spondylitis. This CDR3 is CASTAGQPGNTIYF. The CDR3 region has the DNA TGTGCCAGCACTGCAGGACAACCTGGAAACACCATATATTTT.